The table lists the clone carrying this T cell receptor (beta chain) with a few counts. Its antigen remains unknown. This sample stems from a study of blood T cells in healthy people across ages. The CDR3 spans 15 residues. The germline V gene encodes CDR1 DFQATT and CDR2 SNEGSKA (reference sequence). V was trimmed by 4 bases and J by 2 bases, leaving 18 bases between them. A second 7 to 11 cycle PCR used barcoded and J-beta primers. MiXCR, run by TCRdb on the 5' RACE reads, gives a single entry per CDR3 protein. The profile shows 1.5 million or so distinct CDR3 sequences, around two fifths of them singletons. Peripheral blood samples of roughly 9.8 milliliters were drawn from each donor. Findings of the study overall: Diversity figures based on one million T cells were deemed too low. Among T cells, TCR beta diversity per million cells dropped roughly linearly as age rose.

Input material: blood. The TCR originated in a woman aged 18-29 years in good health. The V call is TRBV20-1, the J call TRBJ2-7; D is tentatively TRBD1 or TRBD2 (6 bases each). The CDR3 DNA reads TGCAGTGCTACCGGACTGGGGGGCCTCACCTACGAGCAGTACTTC. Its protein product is CSATGLGGLTYEQYF.